This TCR beta chain was sequenced during a study of CD8 T cells in ankylosing spondylitis (dated 2017 in TCRdb). Concerning the study at large: T cell receptor beta repertoires were profiled in healthy donors and ankylosing spondylitis patients so that disease-linked TCR variants could be found. Peripheral blood was sampled, and synovial fluid was also collected from ankylosing spondylitis patients. In total, the full study cohort was made up of some 110 healthy donors and 25 ankylosing spondylitis patients. The paper's findings and limits, for the study overall: Some TCR beta motif variants had previously been reported in synovial fluid and blood of reactive arthritis patients, which suggested common disease-initiation mechanisms. Blood from ankylosing spondylitis patients appeared to be characterized by a TCR beta motif made up of 8 or 9 highly homologous amino acid variants. In peripheral blood, the disease-linked clones were found at relatively low frequencies and had a CD8+ phenotype. Significant enrichment of the disease-linked clones was reported in matched synovial fluid samples from ankylosing spondylitis patients.

The data were produced on an Illumina HiSeq 2500. Quantitative 5'-RACE with molecular barcodes was the method used to prepare the TCR beta libraries. Per the authors' processing: To identify disease-linked TCR variants, a new computational method was used, one built on a probabilistic model of VDJ rearrangement. TCRdb reanalyzed the raw reads on its own, using fastp at Q25 for trimming and MiXCR for clone calling, and kept in-frame beta chains. Duplicate CDR3 protein sequences are folded into a single record with the most common DNA and genes. Here the V and J calls rest on TCRdb's processing, not on the authors' analysis. This sample gives 350,000 or so distinct CDR3 sequences in total; roughly 11% of them show up just once. 8% to 9.5% of the sample comes from the top ten. This clonotype appeared many times. Its antigen remains undetermined. Per-base qualities were not stored, and no clone one base away is much larger.

Inclusive of the bounding cysteine and phenylalanine, the CDR3 is 13 residues long. This entry keeps only the CDR3 DNA: 39 bases, framed from base 1. Based on the germline V gene, the CDR1 and CDR2 sequences are MDHEN and SYDVKM. Relative to germline, V is 5 bases shorter and J is 5 bases shorter, with 12 bases between their ends. The sequence links TRBV28 to TRBJ2-5, with an unclear D gene assignment. The clonotype comes from a female donor with ankylosing spondylitis or in good health (not recorded which). Sequencing input: blood, either unsorted or a sorted T cell fraction (not recorded which). The CDR3 reads as follows: CASSPPSFETQYF. The DNA sequence is given as TGTGCCAGCAGTCCCCCTAGTTTTGAGACCCAGTACTTC. With all but the CDR3 taken from the reference TRBV28 and TRBJ2-5 genes, the full variable domain is: DVKVTQSSRYLVKRTGEKVFLECVQDMDHENMFWYRQDPGLGLRLIYFSYDVKMKEKGDIPEGYSVSREKKERFSLILESASTNQTSMYLCASSPPSFETQYFGPGTRLLVL.